This TCR beta chain appears in the sequencing data of a study of vaccination and CD4 T cells after COVID-19. Study-wide background: A vaccine, either BNT162b2 or mRNA-1273, was given to participants in two doses. Diagnosis preceded the drawing of post-COVID samples by a median approximately 100 days (range 35 to 161).

With the Oncomine TCR Beta short-read assay, DNA from cultured CD4+ T cells was sequenced. MiXCR, applied by TCRdb to the PCR reads, yields one record per CDR3 protein. Seen here are approximately 13,000 distinct CDR3 sequences, less than 55% observed once, and the top ten hold under 8%. Worth noting for this clonotype: Its antigen is still unknown.

Treatment denoted: roughly nine-day PBMC culture with coronavirus spike peptide pools or control peptides (ViraFEST assay). This sequence originates from a human donor who had recovered from COVID-19. Sequencing was performed on CD4+ T cells from blood, cultured in vitro.

As DNA, the CDR3 is TGTGCCAGCAGCTTACTAGCGGGGGGGAACACAGATACGCAGTATTTT. It translates to CASSLLAGGNTDTQYF. V usage is TRBV7-2 and J usage is TRBJ2-3, with TRBD2 matching 12 bases. Germline CDR1 SGHTA, CDR2 FQGNSA. The CDR3 runs 16 residues. The V gene end was trimmed by 2 bases and the J gene end by 2 bases; junction bases not matched to a gene: 2.